A selection of T cell receptor beta chains follows, all from one sample in a study of cytomegalovirus exposure and HLA in healthy donors. Generated by immunoSEQ multiplex PCR, the TCRdb table keeps only in-frame clones and is missing some. Among about 120,000 clones, 86% were seen once, and the ten largest hold around 5.1%. Material for sequencing was PBMCs. The receptors shown here come from a man aged 18 to 30 in good health and CMV-seronegative. Each CDR3 is given with its conserved first and last residue. D genes are given only for firm matches. Clone size, where shown, is once, few, many, or a class for clones that have expanded.

J	D	size	V	DNA	CDR3
TRBJ2-5	TRBD2	-	TRBV6-5	TGTGCCAGCAGTTACGGGACTAGCGGAGAGACCCAGTACTTC	CASSYGTSGETQYF
TRBJ1-2	TRBD1	-	TRBV7-8	TGTGCCAGCAGTTGGGACAGAACTAACTATGGCTACACCTTC	CASSWDRTNYGYTF
TRBJ2-7	TRBD1	-	TRBV18	TGTGCCAGCTCACCCGACAGGGTCTCTGGCGAGCAGTACTTC	CASSPDRVSGEQYF
TRBJ1-6	-	-	TRBV5-1	TGCGCCAGCAGCTTGGTCGCGGCAGCTAATTCACCCCTCCACTTT	CASSLVAAANSPLHF
TRBJ2-7	TRBD1	-	TRBV7-2	TGTGCCAGCAGCCCACAGGGGGTTCTGTACGAGCAGTACTTC	CASSPQGVLYEQYF
TRBJ2-2	-	-	TRBV5-1	TGCGCCAGCAGCGGGTGGTGGGGCGAAGTCCGAGGCACCGGGGAGCTGTTTTTT	CASSGWWGEVRGTGELFF
TRBJ1-1	-	-	TRBV7-9	TGTGCCAGCAGCCGTTCTTGGACAGACACTGAAGCTTTCTTT	CASSRSWTDTEAFF
TRBJ2-1	TRBD2	-	TRBV27	TGTGCCAGCTTTCGGCTAGCGGAGCCCAATGAGCAGTTCTTC	CASFRLAEPNEQFF
TRBJ1-1	-	-	TRBV5-1	TGCGCCAGCAGCTTGACAGGGATGAACACTGAAGCTTTCTTT	CASSLTGMNTEAFF
TRBJ2-3	-	few	TRBV6-5	TGTGCCAGCAGTCCCACGGGAAGCACAGATACGCAGTATTTT	CASSPTGSTDTQYF
TRBJ2-1	-	-	TRBV6-5	TGTGCCAGCAGTTACGGTGGGGCTGCAAACTACAATGAGCAGTTCTTC	CASSYGGAANYNEQFF
TRBJ1-5	TRBD1	-	TRBV6-1	TGTGCCAGCAGTGAAGGGGACAGTTTTAATCAGCCCCAGCATTTT	CASSEGDSFNQPQHF
TRBJ1-4	TRBD1	-	TRBV27	TGTGCCAGCAGTTTATCAGGGGACAGGGTCGGTGAAAAACTGTTTTTT	CASSLSGDRVGEKLFF
TRBJ2-2	-	-	TRBV7-9	TGTGCCAGCAGCTTAACCGGGACCGGGGAGCTGTTTTTT	CASSLTGTGELFF
TRBJ1-1	-	-	TRBV7-2	TGTGCCAGCAGCTTAGGGACACAGGGTTTGGGGGCTTTCTTT	CASSLGTQGLGAFF
TRBJ2-1	TRBD2	-	TRBV2	TGTGCCAGCAGTTTTAGCGGGAGCTCCTACAATGAGCAGTTCTTC	CASSFSGSSYNEQFF
TRBJ2-5	-	few	TRBV19	TGTGCCAGTAGTATTATGGAGACCCAGTACTTC	CASSIMETQYF
TRBJ1-4	-	-	TRBV5-4	TGTGCCAGCAGCTTGGAGAGGACTGAAGGGGGAAAACTGTTTTTT	CASSLERTEGGKLFF
TRBJ2-1	TRBD2	once	TRBV7-9	TGTGCCAGCAGCCCGGCCACTAGCGGAACCTACAATGAGCAGTTCTTC	CASSPATSGTYNEQFF
TRBJ2-7	TRBD1	many	TRBV4-2	TGTGCCAGCAGCCAAGAGGACGGGACAGGGGGCTACGAGCAGTACTTC	CASSQEDGTGGYEQYF
TRBJ1-2	TRBD1	-	TRBV6-1	TGTGCCACCTGGACAGGGGAAGGCTACACCTTC	CATWTGEGYTF
TRBJ1-1	TRBD1	-	TRBV6-1	TGTGCCAGCAGTCCGACAGGGGGCACTGAAGCTTTCTTT	CASSPTGGTEAFF
TRBJ1-1	-	few	TRBV29-1	TGCAGCGTCTCGGACAAGGACACTGAAGCTTTCTTT	CSVSDKDTEAFF
TRBJ1-2	-	few	TRBV27	TGTGCCAGCAGAGGAGCTAACTATGGCTACACCTTC	CASRGANYGYTF
TRBJ2-2	TRBD1	-	TRBV19	TGTGCCAGTAGGGGGGACAGGGGCAACACCGGGGAGCTGTTTTTT	CASRGDRGNTGELFF
TRBJ2-2	-	-	TRBV11-3	TGTGCCAGCAGCTTAGTAGTCGGGGAGCTGTTTTTT	CASSLVVGELFF
TRBJ1-4	-	-	TRBV11-2	TGTGCCAGCAGCCGAGAGGGAGGGAGCGATGAAAAACTGTTTTTT	CASSREGGSDEKLFF
TRBJ1-6	-	many	TRBV2	TGTGCCAGCAGTGGACAGAATAATTCACCCCTCCACTTT	CASSGQNNSPLHF
TRBJ1-1	TRBD1	-	TRBV27	TGTGCCAGCACCCCCGGGACAGGTCGACGGAGCACTGAAGCTTTCTTT	CASTPGTGRRSTEAFF
TRBJ2-3	-	-	TRBV6-4	TGTGCCACCTGGCGTAAAGTCCGGGTCCCAGATACGCAGTATTTT	CATWRKVRVPDTQYF
TRBJ2-3	-	-	TRBV6-1	TGTGCCAGCAGTGAAACGGTTTTTGGAGGGAACTCAGATACGCAGTATTTT	CASSETVFGGNSDTQYF
TRBJ2-7	-	-	TRBV4-1	TGCGCCAGCAGCCAAGATCAGTCCTACGAGCAGTACTTC	CASSQDQSYEQYF
TRBJ2-3	-	-	TRBV4-1	TGCGCCAGCAGCCAAGAAGATCAAGGGGAAAGCACAGATACGCAGTATTTT	CASSQEDQGESTDTQYF
TRBJ2-3	-	-	TRBV4-2	TGTGCCAGCAGCCAACCTGCCGGGGGGCCTGTAGATACGCAGTATTTT	CASSQPAGGPVDTQYF
TRBJ2-7	-	-	TRBV7-9	TGTGCCAGCAGCTCCCCCTCGGACAGCGCATCCTACGAGCAGTACTTC	CASSSPSDSASYEQYF
TRBJ1-2	TRBD1	-	TRBV30	TGTGCCTACAGGGGGGACGCTAACTATGGCTACACCTTC	CAYRGDANYGYTF
TRBJ2-7	TRBD1	-	TRBV6-5	TGTGCCAGCAGCCCATCCATGACAGGGTCCTACGAGCAGTACTTC	CASSPSMTGSYEQYF
TRBJ1-5	-	-	TRBV19	TGTGCCAGTAGTATAGGCGCAGGGAGCAATCAGCCCCAGCATTTT	CASSIGAGSNQPQHF
TRBJ1-6	TRBD1	-	TRBV30	TGTGCCTGGAGCCGGGACAGGGGGTCTTCACCCCTCCACTTT	CAWSRDRGSSPLHF